The clone carrying this TCR beta chain was detected only a few times. No antigen is known for it. This sample was taken from a study of T cell responses to AZD1222 COVID-19 vaccine. General study findings and limits: Most donors were white British and more were female, and clonal diversity was possibly underestimated. The number of AZD1222 recipients seropositive at baseline was only six. Repertoires in all cases were sampled only once the peak T cell response had passed.

The protocol was immunoSEQ multiplex PCR, while the TCRdb copy is restricted to in-frame clones and leaves out a portion. This table has 88,000 or so clones, 89% appearing once. V gave up 6 bases and J gave up 4 bases; unmatched junction bases: 4. CDR3 length equals 14 residues. The germline gives CDR1 LNHDA, CDR2 SQIVND (reference sequence). The source was peripheral blood, collected on day 0 of AZD1222 vaccination. The chain links TRBV19 to TRBJ2-2; 8 bases map to TRBD2. The clonotype was recovered from an adult in good health. The CDR3 region is CASSRGGFTGELFF. Written as DNA, the CDR3 is TGTGCCAGTAGCCGGGGGGGTTTCACCGGGGAGCTGTTTTTT.